This entry describes one TCR beta chain. The V gene's germline CDR1 is MNHEY and CDR2 SMNVEV (reference sequence). The ends were cut back, 2 bases at V and 3 bases at J, with 16 bases in the middle. The CDR3 loop spans 16 amino acids. These data originate in a study of blood T cell repertoires in COVID-19. Assay: immunoSEQ multiplex PCR; the TCRdb copy retains only in-frame clones and omits some. This table has about 97,000 clones, approximately 84% appearing once. The TCR originated in a human donor in a cohort sampled during active COVID-19. The chain uses TRBV27 and TRBJ1-1; D may be TRBD1 (6 bases). Sample: peripheral blood. The CDR3 here is CASSLGLGRGDTEAFF. The CDR3 DNA follows: TGTGCCAGCAGTTTAGGGTTAGGCAGGGGTGACACTGAAGCTTTCTTT.